The clone carrying this TCR beta chain has just a few counts. Antigen unknown. A single record per CDR3 protein comes from TCRdb applying MiXCR to the RT-PCR reads. The table includes more than 200,000 distinct CDR3 sequences, 10% to 15% detected once. The sample comes from a study of response to subunit inactivated influenza vaccine. Study-level points and caveats: Few new T cells, the authors suggested, are recruited by each seasonal influenza vaccination.

Germline V gene lookup returns CDR1 SNHLY and CDR2 FYNNEI. Trimming at V came to 4 bases and at J to 0 bases, leaving 2 bases not matched to a gene. This CDR3 comprises 16 residues. Sequenced here: non-naive T cells sorted from PBMCs, sampled approximately 15 days before vaccination. The receptor was isolated from a man aged 45-65 years who received an inactivated influenza vaccine. The chain couples TRBV2 to TRBJ2-1; 11 nucleotides line up with TRBD2. The CDR3: CASSVLAGVSYNEQFF. The CDR3 nucleotides read TGTGCCAGCAGTGTACTAGCGGGAGTCTCCTACAATGAGCAGTTCTTC. The whole variable domain, filled in from reference TRBV2 and TRBJ2-1, reads EPEVTQTPSHQVTQMGQEVILRCVPISNHLYFYWYRQILGQKVEFLVSFYNNEISEKSEIFDDQFSVERPDGSNFTLKIRSTKLEDSAMYFCASSVLAGVSYNEQFFGPGTRLTVL.